The 28 T cell receptor beta chains in this list originate from one sample, sequenced in a study of T cell responses to AZD1222 COVID-19 vaccine. Using immunoSEQ multiplex PCR, the repertoire was profiled, and TCRdb retains in-frame clones only, with some absent. The sample consists of around 84,000 clones, about 84% of them appearing once. The sample in question was peripheral blood, obtained on day 0 of AZD1222 vaccination. These receptors all come from an adult in good health.

This clone is a singleton in its sample. The chain joins TRBV2 to TRBJ2-1, with D possibly TRBD1 on 6 matching bases. Trimming left V 6 bases short and J 0 bases short, with 12 bases between. Germline V gene data show CDR1 as SNHLY and CDR2 as FYNNEI. The CDR3 spans 15 residues. CDR3 DNA: TGTGCCAGCAGGAACAGGGTTATCTCCTACAATGAGCAGTTCTTC. Protein: CASRNRVISYNEQFF. Variable domain in full (rest from reference TRBV2 and TRBJ2-1): EPEVTQTPSHQVTQMGQEVILRCVPISNHLYFYWYRQILGQKVEFLVSFYNNEISEKSEIFDDQFSVERPDGSNFTLKIRSTKLEDSAMYFCASRNRVISYNEQFFGPGTRLTVL.

CDR3 bases: TGTGCCAGCAGTGAGGGGCTGGCCACTGAAGCTTTCTTT. Encoded protein: CASSEGLATEAFF. This chain connects TRBV6-1 to TRBJ1-1; possibly TRBD1 for D (5 bases). CDR1 is MNHNS, CDR2 SASEGT, per germline. The CDR3 runs 13 residues. Trimming left V 3 bases short and J 4 bases short, with 9 bases between.

This sequence joins TRBV18 and TRBJ2-5; D tentatively fits TRBD1 or TRBD2 (5 bases each). The CDR3 is made up of 13 amino acids. Germline V gene data show CDR1 as KGHSH and CDR2 as LQKENI. V was trimmed by 6 bases and J by 0 bases, leaving 8 bases between them. The CDR3 nucleotides read TGTGCCAGCTCCCAGGGACACCAAGAGACCCAGTACTTC. It translates to CASSQGHQETQYF.

This chain uses TRBV6-1 with TRBJ2-1; the match to TRBD2 covers 8 bases. CDR3 size: 16 residues. With V trimmed by 2 bases and J by 2 bases, 5 bases remained unmatched. Germline V gene lookup returns CDR1 MNHNS and CDR2 SASEGT. CDR3 DNA sequence: TGTGCCAGCAGTGAATGGAGCGGGAGCGCCTACAATGAGCAGTTCTTC. Its translation is CASSEWSGSAYNEQFF.

V usage is TRBV10-1 and J usage is TRBJ2-7, with D possibly TRBD1 on 5 matching bases. The CDR3 totals 13 residues. Looked up from germline, CDR1 is WNHNN and CDR2 is SYGVQD (reference sequence). Between the trimmed V and J ends, which lost 11 bases and 4 bases, there was a span of 18 bases. In DNA form, the CDR3 reads TGCGCCGCACAGGTGGCCGTCGGGTACGAGCAGTACTTC. This encodes CAAQVAVGYEQYF.

Comment on this clone: Different DNA sequences within this sample yield the same CDR3. The gene calls are TRBV11-1 and TRBJ2-3, with 9 bases that match TRBD2. Germline V CDR1 and CDR2: SGHAT, FQDESV (reference sequence). With V trimmed by 5 bases and J by 9 bases, 15 bases remained unmatched. CDR3 length equals 16 residues. CDR3 nucleotides: TGTGCCAGCAGCCAGGCGGGGGGGGCGGGAGTAAGCACGCAGTATTTT. It codes for CASSQAGGAGVSTQYF. Filled out from reference TRBV11-1 and TRBJ2-3, the complete variable domain reads EAEVAQSPRYKITEKSQAVAFWCDPISGHATLYWYRQILGQGPELLVQFQDESVVDDSQLPKDRFSAERLKGVDSTLKIQPAELGDSAMYLCASSQAGGAGVSTQYFGPGTRLTVL.

This clone was seen a few times. V gene TRBV10-1 combines with J gene TRBJ2-3, with 10 bases matching TRBD2. V was pared by 5 bases and J by 0 bases, with 2 bases of the junction left unmatched. Germline assignment: CDR1 WNHNN and CDR2 SYGVQD (reference sequence). The CDR3 length is 15 residues. The chain's CDR3 is CASSMTSGSTDTQYF. For the CDR3, the DNA is TGCGCCAGCAGTATGACTAGCGGGAGCACAGATACGCAGTATTTT.

CDR3 sequence reads: CASSSGIPGGYTF. Here the CDR3 DNA reads TGTGCCAGCAGCTCGGGCATACCGGGGGGCTACACCTTC. The rearrangement joins TRBV5-5 to TRBJ1-2, with no clear D. This CDR3 comprises 13 residues. The V and J ends lost 3 bases and 8 bases respectively, with 14 bases between them. Germline loops: CDR1 SGHKS, CDR2 YYEKEE (reference sequence).

This sequence joins TRBV3-1 (or the pseudogene TRBV3-2) and TRBJ2-7, with a weak D call TRBD2 (5 bases). From germline, CDR1 is LGHDT and CDR2 YNNKEL (reference sequence). The CDR3 runs 15 residues. The germline V and J ends were trimmed by 1 base and 6 bases, with 16 bases remaining between them. For the CDR3, the DNA is TGTGCCAGCAGCCAAGCCGGTCCCGCGGGTGGCGAGCAGTACTTC. It yields the protein CASSQAGPAGGEQYF.

CDR3 bases: TGTGCCAGCAGCACTCGGACTAGCGGGAGGGCCAGGGATGAGCAGTTCTTC. It specifies CASSTRTSGRARDEQFF. The chain links TRBV7-9 to TRBJ2-1, with 15 bases fitting TRBD2. Losses at the gene ends were 5 bases for V and 8 bases for J; bases not matched to a gene: 10. The CDR3 totals 17 residues. Germline CDR1 SEHNR, CDR2 FQNEAQ (reference sequence).

This chain joins TRBV7-2 and TRBJ2-1, with 8 bases fitting TRBD2. Germline assignment: CDR1 SGHTA and CDR2 FQGNSA. With 4 bases clipped from V and 4 bases from J, the junction kept 3 bases outside the gene matches. The CDR3 is 14 amino acids. CDR3 region: CASSSRGGYNEQFF. In DNA, the CDR3 is TGTGCCAGCAGCTCCCGGGGGGGGTACAATGAGCAGTTCTTC.

The chain joins TRBV19 to TRBJ1-4; tentatively, D is TRBD1 (5 bases). CDR3 size: 15 residues. The germline V gene has CDR1 LNHDA and CDR2 SQIVND (reference sequence). The ends were cut back, 1 base at V and 7 bases at J, with 13 bases in the middle. CDR3 DNA sequence: TGTGCCAGTAGTATAGTAGTTGCCGGGGGTGAAAAACTGTTTTTT. Translation gives CASSIVVAGGEKLFF. The complete variable domain, with remaining parts taken from reference TRBV19 and TRBJ1-4, reads DGGITQSPKYLFRKEGQNVTLSCEQNLNHDAMYWYRQDPGQGLRLIYYSQIVNDFQKGDIAEGYSVSREKKESFPLTVTSAQKNPTAFYLCASSIVVAGGEKLFFGSGTQLSVL.

V usage is TRBV6-1 and J usage is TRBJ1-1, with a possible D match to TRBD1 (6 bases). The CDR3 extends over 16 amino acids. Germline V lookup: CDR1 MNHNS, CDR2 SASEGT. V was trimmed by 3 bases and J by 1 base, leaving 15 bases between them. The CDR3 here is CASSDLVMTGNTEAFF. In DNA form, the CDR3 reads TGTGCCAGCAGTGACCTCGTCATGACAGGGAACACTGAAGCTTTCTTT.

CDR3 DNA sequence: TGTGCCAGCAGTTTACCCTGGACAGCCGCTACAACTAATGAAAAACTGTTTTTT. It specifies CASSLPWTAATTNEKLFF. The chain carries TRBV28 and TRBJ1-4, with TRBD1 as a possible D gene (6 bases). V dropped 2 bases and J dropped 0 bases, with 16 bases sitting between them. This CDR3 region has 18 residues. The germline V gene encodes CDR1 MDHEN and CDR2 SYDVKM.

The chain employs TRBV18 and TRBJ2-3; 8 bases align to TRBD1. Unmatched junction bases numbered 3, after V lost 3 bases and J lost 4 bases. CDR1 is KGHSH and CDR2 is LQKENI in the germline V gene. The CDR3 spans 14 residues. The CDR3 DNA is TGTGCCAGCTCACCGCAGGGGGCGTCAGATACGCAGTATTTT. Protein product: CASSPQGASDTQYF.

This sequence joins TRBV19 and TRBJ2-5, with a possible D match to TRBD2 (6 bases). Per the germline V gene, CDR1 is LNHDA and CDR2 is SQIVND (reference sequence). V was cut by 4 bases and J by 0 bases, with 12 bases left in between. The CDR3 is made up of 15 amino acids. The CDR3: CASSKSAGNQETQYF. The CDR3 coding sequence is TGTGCCAGTAGTAAGTCGGCGGGGAACCAAGAGACCCAGTACTTC.

The rearrangement links TRBV5-6 to TRBJ2-1, with D possibly TRBD1 on 6 matching bases. Trimming cost V 1 base and J 2 bases, with 19 bases left between them. In germline, CDR1 is SGHDT, CDR2 YYEEEE. This CDR3 is 18 amino acids long. Here the CDR3 reads CASSLSNPRGTPYNEQFF. The CDR3, as DNA: TGTGCCAGCAGCTTGTCTAACCCCAGGGGAACTCCCTACAATGAGCAGTTCTTC.

The chain combines TRBV28 with TRBJ1-1; 12 bases map to TRBD1. This CDR3 region has 16 residues. The germline V gene has CDR1 MDHEN and CDR2 SYDVKM. V lost 3 bases, J lost 4 bases, and 6 bases stayed unmatched. CDR3 protein: CASSFGTGGRGTEAFF. Written as DNA, the CDR3 is TGTGCCAGCAGTTTCGGGACAGGGGGCCGGGGCACTGAAGCTTTCTTT.

J is TRBJ1-4 and V is TRBV11-2; 8 nucleotides line up with TRBD1. Germline values: CDR1 SGHAT, CDR2 FQNNGV. CDR3 length: 14 residues. The J segment lost 8 bases and the V segment lost 5 bases, leaving 7 bases of the junction unmatched. The CDR3 loop reads CASSHGQGDEKLFF. The CDR3 region has the DNA TGTGCCAGCAGCCACGGACAGGGTGACGAAAAACTGTTTTTT.

As regards this clone: A junction end diverges from the germline sequence, so it may reflect a read error. V gene TRBV15 combines with J gene TRBJ2-5; no definite D call. The CDR3 has 12 amino acids. Looked up from germline, CDR1 is LNHNV and CDR2 is YYDKDF (reference sequence). The CDR3 DNA reads as TGTGCCACCAGCAGAGATGGTCCCCACCCGGACTTC. Translation gives CATSRDGPHPDF.

CDR3 coding DNA: TGCGCCAGCAGCCCCGGACTAGCGGGAGTTAATGAGCAGTTCTTC. Its translation is CASSPGLAGVNEQFF. V is TRBV5-1 and J is TRBJ2-1; TRBD2 matches at 13 bases. The V and J ends lost 4 bases and 7 bases, in that order; junction bases with no gene match: 5. Looked up from germline, CDR1 is SGHRS and CDR2 is YFSETQ. The CDR3 extends over 15 amino acids.

The chain links TRBV4-2 to TRBJ1-1; D is perhaps TRBD1 (5 bases). CDR3 length: 19 residues. V lost 1 base to trimming and J lost 2 bases, with 23 bases between them. Per germline, CDR1 LGHNA and CDR2 YNFKEQ. CDR3 in DNA: TGTGCCAGCAGCCAAGGGGGCCCCCCACGCGGGGAGTATAACACTGAAGCTTTCTTT. Translation gives CASSQGGPPRGEYNTEAFF.

A single count supports this clone. The chain has TRBV10-1 and TRBJ1-3; D gene ambiguous. Trimming took 0 bases from V and 2 from J, leaving 8 bases between them. CDR1 is WNHNN, CDR2 SYGVQD, per germline (reference sequence). The CDR3 has 15 residues. The CDR3 protein is CASSESTGAGNTIYF. In nucleotides, the CDR3 is TGCGCCAGCAGTGAGTCCACCGGGGCTGGAAACACCATATATTTT.

The V gene is TRBV10-3, the J gene TRBJ2-2, with a weak D call TRBD1 (5 bases). CDR3 length: 15 residues. CDR1 and CDR2 (germline): ENHRY, SYGVKD. Trimming took off 7 bases at V and 5 bases at J, with 17 bases between the two ends. The CDR3 DNA follows: TGTGCCATCACGAGTTCAGGGCCCGGGACCGGGGAGCTGTTTTTT. Protein: CAITSSGPGTGELFF.

The chain links TRBV20-1 to TRBJ2-5, with a possible D match to TRBD1 (6 bases). Trimming pared 4 bases from V and 4 bases from J, leaving 7 bases between. Germline lookup yields CDR1 DFQATT and CDR2 SNEGSKA (reference sequence). The CDR3 contains 11 residues. This chain's CDR3 is CSAIRGETQYF. Written as DNA, the CDR3 is TGCAGTGCTATCAGGGGAGAGACCCAGTACTTC.

This chain links TRBV25-1 with TRBJ2-5; D is unresolved. The germline V gene encodes CDR1 MGHDK and CDR2 SYGVNS. V lost 1 base to trimming and J lost 2 bases, with 8 bases between them. The CDR3 has 14 amino acids. CDR3 residues: CASSEWVGQETQYF. In nucleotides, the CDR3 is TGTGCCAGCAGTGAATGGGTTGGGCAAGAGACCCAGTACTTC.

CDR3 protein: CASSVLGDGELFF. The DNA of the CDR3 is TGTGCCAGCAGCGTATTGGGGGACGGGGAGCTGTTTTTT. The gene calls are TRBV9 and TRBJ2-2; D possibly uses TRBD1 or TRBD2 (5 bases each). Per germline, CDR1 SGDLS and CDR2 YYNGEE. V was shortened by 1 base and J by 7 bases, with 8 bases between the two germline ends. The CDR3 sequence is 13 residues long.

V is TRBV7-2 and J is TRBJ2-1; possibly TRBD1 for D (6 bases). This CDR3 spans 13 amino acids. Germline CDR1 is SGHTA and CDR2 is FQGNSA. Trimming cost V 6 bases and J 6 bases, with 12 bases left between them. CDR3 DNA sequence: TGTGCCAGCAGTTACAGGGCTACCAATGAGCAGTTCTTC. It encodes CASSYRATNEQFF.